Listed below are T cell receptor beta chains from one sample, sequenced in a study of cytomegalovirus exposure and HLA in healthy donors. TCRdb's table, derived via immunoSEQ multiplex PCR, lists solely in-frame clones and lacks some. The sample holds some 120,000 clones, about 83% seen once. Sequenced input: PBMCs. All receptors derive from a man aged 25 to 45 in good health and CMV-seronegative. Each CDR3 is given with its conserved first and last residue. The D gene is left open where the match is weak. For some rows the clone size is stated as once, few or many, or as a class when expanded; others skip it.

V	D	J	size	length	DNA	CDR3
TRBV6-1	-	TRBJ2-5	once	14	TGTGCCAGCAGTGAATTCCCCCGAGGGGAGACCCAGTACTTC	CASSEFPRGETQYF
TRBV5-1	-	TRBJ1-1	-	17	TGCGCCAGCAGCTTGGTATCTCTTCTAGAGGGGGACACTGAAGCTTTCTTT	CASSLVSLLEGDTEAFF
TRBV9	TRBD1	TRBJ2-3	-	16	TGTGCCAGCAATCCCGTAACAGGGGGCAATGAAGATACGCAGTATTTT	CASNPVTGGNEDTQYF
TRBV4-3	-	TRBJ1-5	-	15	TGCGCCAGCAGCCAAGGGGGCCGCCCTGGGAAGCCCCAGCATTTT	CASSQGGRPGKPQHF
TRBV7-9	-	TRBJ2-7	-	14	TGTGCCAGCAGCTTAGGGGGACTCCAGGAAGAGCAGTACTTC	CASSLGGLQEEQYF
TRBV12-1	-	TRBJ1-1	-	17	TGTGCCAGCAGCCTGCGGGACAGGTCACCCATGAACACTGAAGCTTTCTTT	CASSLRDRSPMNTEAFF
TRBV19	-	TRBJ2-5	few	13	TGTGCCAGTAGTATCTCCAGGGGTGAGACCCAGTACTTC	CASSISRGETQYF
TRBV7-9	-	TRBJ1-6	-	15	TGTGCCAGCACGCCTCAGGATTTTGGAAATTCACCCCTCCACTTT	CASTPQDFGNSPLHF
TRBV19	TRBD1	TRBJ2-1	-	15	TGTGCCAGTAATTCGGACAGGGGCTCCTACAATGAGCAGTTCTTC	CASNSDRGSYNEQFF
TRBV16	TRBD1	TRBJ1-1	-	13	TGTGCCAGCAGCCAATTCAGGGGGGCGGATGCTTTCTTT	CASSQFRGADAFF
TRBV27	-	TRBJ2-1	-	15	TGTGCCAGCAGCCCTCGGGCGGGATTTGTCTATGAGCAGTTCTTC	CASSPRAGFVYEQFF
TRBV28	TRBD2	TRBJ2-7	-	13	TGTGCCAGCAGTATTAGCGGGAACTACGAGCAGTACTTC	CASSISGNYEQYF
TRBV5-4	TRBD1	TRBJ2-2	few	15	TGTGCCAGCAGCTTAAACAGGGGTCGGACCGGGGAGCTGTTTTTT	CASSLNRGRTGELFF
TRBV10-3	-	TRBJ1-2	-	15	TGTGCCATCAGTGAGGAGGGCGGCCGCTCGTTAGGCTACACCTTC	CAISEEGGRSLGYTF
TRBV27	TRBD1	TRBJ1-1	many	13	TGTGCCAGCAGACAGGGGAAGGGGACTGAAGCTTTCTTT	CASRQGKGTEAFF
TRBV5-4	-	TRBJ1-1	-	13	TGTGCCAGCAGCTCCGTTTCGAACACTGAAGCTTTCTTT	CASSSVSNTEAFF
TRBV19	TRBD2	TRBJ2-2	-	15	TGTGCCAGTAGTATTACGGGAGGTAACACCGGGGAGCTGTTTTTT	CASSITGGNTGELFF
TRBV10-3	-	TRBJ1-5	once	13	TGTGCCATCAGACAGGGAAGCAATCAGCCCCAGCATTTT	CAIRQGSNQPQHF
TRBV18	TRBD2	TRBJ2-1	-	16	TGTGCCAGCTCCCGCACCCCTTCAGCGGGAGAGAATGAGCAGTTCTTC	CASSRTPSAGENEQFF
TRBV7-2	-	TRBJ2-1	-	14	TGTGCCAGCAGGACTACAGGGCTGGGGAATGAGCAGTTCTTC	CASRTTGLGNEQFF
TRBV7-3	TRBD1	TRBJ2-2	-	16	TGTGCCAGCAGCTTAGGGACAGGGGCCAACACCGGGGAGCTGTTTTTT	CASSLGTGANTGELFF
TRBV7-6	-	TRBJ1-1	-	14	TGTGCCAGCAGCTTTGGGGATCGGACCCAGCGGGCTTTCTTT	CASSFGDRTQRAFF
TRBV28	-	TRBJ1-2	-	13	TGTGCCAGCAGTTTCGAGCAGAGGTATGGCTACACCTTC	CASSFEQRYGYTF
TRBV7-9	TRBD1	TRBJ1-2	few	15	TGTGCCAGCAGCTTAGCGGGGCAGGGGGACTATGGCTACACCTTC	CASSLAGQGDYGYTF
TRBV19	-	TRBJ1-3	-	15	TGTGCCAGTAGTATCGGACAGTCCTCTGGAAACACCATATATTTT	CASSIGQSSGNTIYF
TRBV5-1	-	TRBJ2-1	-	13	TGCGCCAGCAACAGGGCAGAAATCGATGAGCAGTTCTTC	CASNRAEIDEQFF
TRBV5-4	TRBD2	TRBJ2-3	-	16	TGTGCCAGCAGATCGGGAGGACTAGCGGGCGGCGATACGCAGTATTTT	CASRSGGLAGGDTQYF
TRBV9	-	TRBJ1-3	once	17	TGTGCCAGCAGCGTAGGTGGAGGGGCGAGCTCTGGAAACACCATATATTTT	CASSVGGGASSGNTIYF
TRBV10-3	TRBD2	TRBJ2-7	-	15	TGTGCCATCAGTGAGTCAAGGCTAGCGGGAGGCGAGCAGTACTTC	CAISESRLAGGEQYF
TRBV6-1	-	TRBJ2-1	once	12	TGTGCCAGCAGTGAATCCTATATCCGGCAGTTCTTC	CASSESYIRQFF
TRBV30	-	TRBJ2-7	-	14	TGTGCCTGGAGTGTAGGCGGAAGCTCCTACGAGCAGTACTTC	CAWSVGGSSYEQYF
TRBV6-4	TRBD1	TRBJ2-5	-	16	TGTGCCAGCAGTGCCGCCTGGTCGGGACAGTCAGGGACCCAGTACTTC	CASSAAWSGQSGTQYF
TRBV10-3	-	TRBJ2-3	few	14	TGTGCCATCAGGAGGTGGGGGGACACAGATACGCAGTATTTT	CAIRRWGDTDTQYF
TRBV5-3	TRBD2	TRBJ2-3	-	15	TGTGCCAGAAGTACGAGCGGGGGTAGCACAGATACGCAGTATTTT	CARSTSGGSTDTQYF
TRBV9	-	TRBJ2-3	-	16	TGTGCCAGCAGCGTAGGTGTAGCGACCAGCACAGATACGCAGTATTTT	CASSVGVATSTDTQYF
TRBV5-4	-	TRBJ2-7	few	16	TGTGCCAGCAGCTTGGCGAAAGGAGGGGGCACCTACGAGCAGTACTTC	CASSLAKGGGTYEQYF
TRBV30	TRBD1	TRBJ1-1	once	16	TGTGCCTGGAGTGTTAGACAGGGGCGAATGAACACTGAAGCTTTCTTT	CAWSVRQGRMNTEAFF
TRBV11-2	TRBD1	TRBJ2-1	-	15	TGTGCCAGCAGCTTATCCCCACAGGGGGTTAATGAGCAGTTCTTC	CASSLSPQGVNEQFF
TRBV6-6	-	TRBJ2-5	few	11	TGTGCCAGCAGGGGGCTGGAGACCCAGTACTTC	CASRGLETQYF
TRBV25-1	-	TRBJ2-7	-	14	TGTGCCAGCAGTGACCCCGGGATGTCCTACGAGCAGTACTTC	CASSDPGMSYEQYF
TRBV19	-	TRBJ2-2	-	12	TGTGCCAGTATGAGAGTCACCGGGGAGCTGTTTTTT	CASMRVTGELFF
TRBV4-2	TRBD1	TRBJ1-6	-	16	TGTGCCAGCAGCCAAGCTGCCGGACAGGGGGTTTCACCCCTCCACTTT	CASSQAAGQGVSPLHF
TRBV15	-	TRBJ2-3	-	16	TGTGCCACCAGCAGAGATCTTAGCAGTCTAACAGATACGCAGTATTTT	CATSRDLSSLTDTQYF
TRBV28	-	TRBJ2-3	once	14	TGTGCCAGCAGTTTTAACAGAGGCACAGATACGCAGTATTTT	CASSFNRGTDTQYF
TRBV5-8	TRBD1	TRBJ1-2	-	13	TGTGCCAGCAGTCGGGACAGGGCGTATGGCTACACCTTC	CASSRDRAYGYTF
TRBV6-5	-	TRBJ2-1	-	12	TGTGCCAGCAGCCGTCCGTACAATGAGCAGTTCTTC	CASSRPYNEQFF
TRBV11-3	-	TRBJ1-1	-	14	TGTGCCAGCAGCTTAGGAGACAGGAACACTGAAGCTTTCTTT	CASSLGDRNTEAFF
TRBV7-7	TRBD1	TRBJ1-6	-	14	TGTGCCAGCAGCGCCGGGACAGGGAATTCACCCCTCCACTTT	CASSAGTGNSPLHF
TRBV2	-	TRBJ1-2	once	13	TGTGCCAGCAGTGGGGAGGGGGTCTATGGCTACACCTTC	CASSGEGVYGYTF
TRBV19	TRBD2	TRBJ2-1	-	18	TGTGCCAGTAGTGCGACCGGGACTAGCGGGACCAGGCACAATGAGCAGTTCTTC	CASSATGTSGTRHNEQFF
TRBV29-1	-	TRBJ1-1	-	15	TGCAGCGTTGAAGGTGGCAGGGGCTTAGGGTCTGAAGCTTTCTTT	CSVEGGRGLGSEAFF
TRBV10-1	TRBD2	TRBJ2-2	-	16	TGCGCCAGCAGTGAGTCCCTAGCGGTGAACACCGGGGAGCTGTTTTTT	CASSESLAVNTGELFF
TRBV6-6	-	TRBJ2-7	-	11	TGTGCCAGCGGCAGCTCCTACGAGCAGTACTTC	CASGSSYEQYF
TRBV14	-	TRBJ2-3	-	13	TGTGCCAGCAGCCAAGAGCTAGCAGATACGCAGTATTTT	CASSQELADTQYF
TRBV5-1	-	TRBJ2-7	once	16	TGCGCCAGCATCCTCATTGCGACAGGTAGATACTACGAGCAGTACTTC	CASILIATGRYYEQYF
TRBV29-1	TRBD1	TRBJ1-1	few	14	TGCAGCGTTGATCCGGGACAGTGGACTTCTGAACCTTTCTTT	CSVDPGQWTSEPFF
TRBV5-4	-	TRBJ1-1	-	18	TGTGCCAGCAGCTTGGAAGCCTTTGTAGGGGCCGGGGGCACTGAAGCTTTCTTT	CASSLEAFVGAGGTEAFF
TRBV18	-	TRBJ2-7	-	15	TGTGCCAGCTCACCGAGGGAGGCCGGCTCCTACGAGCAGTACTTC	CASSPREAGSYEQYF
TRBV6-5	TRBD1	TRBJ2-3	-	15	TGTGCCAGCAGCGACCCGGGACAGGGAACAGATACGCAGTATTTT	CASSDPGQGTDTQYF
TRBV28	-	TRBJ2-3	-	12	TGTGCCAGCAGTTTGAGGAGGGATACGCAGTATTTT	CASSLRRDTQYF